This T cell receptor (beta chain) is drawn from a study of shared clonotypes between healthy human individuals. Naive CD8 cells lacked CD45RO and underwent positive selection for CCR7, leaving out terminally differentiated effector memory CD45RA+ cells. The CDR3 runs to 12 residues. Germline CDR1 and CDR2: SNHLY and FYNNEI. V was clipped by 3 bases and J by 4 bases, with 7 bases between them. The method was immunoSEQ multiplex PCR; TCRdb's version includes in-frame clones alone and lacks a portion of them. Of 550,000 to 750,000 clones in the sample, approximately 90% were seen once. Specimen: naive CD8+ T cells sorted from blood. This chain joins TRBV2 and TRBJ2-7; no definite D call. The TCR was taken from a man younger than 45 in good health. The CDR3 sequence: CASSDMAYEQYF. The CDR3 nucleotides are TGTGCCAGCAGTGATATGGCTTACGAGCAGTACTTC.